Below, 3 T cell receptor beta chains from the same sample are listed, as sequenced in a study of CD8 T cells in Susac syndrome. It was with random hexamers that roughly 0.45 to 1 ug RNA was reverse transcribed. TCRdb ran MiXCR on the immunoSEQ multiplex PCR reads and lists one entry per CDR3 protein. The sample records more than 100,000 distinct CDR3 sequences, roughly 76% being singletons. The material sequenced was CD8+ T cells from PBMCs. Receptors originate from a human donor with multiple sclerosis.

The chain uses TRBV10-3 and TRBJ2-1; no firm D call. Germline-derived CDR1 and CDR2 are ENHRY and SYGVKD. Trimming stripped 4 bases from V and 9 bases from J, with 16 bases between. CDR3 size: 14 residues. CDR3 nucleotide sequence: TGTGCCATCAGTGGCCCCCCTGGCCCCACTGAGCAGTTCTTC. Protein: CAISGPPGPTEQFF.

The V gene is TRBV12-3 or TRBV12-4, the J gene TRBJ1-2; D not resolved. The V and J ends lost 3 bases and 6 bases respectively, with 11 bases between them. The CDR3 consists of 13 residues. The chain's CDR3 is CASSFRPVHGYTF. In nucleotides, the CDR3 is TGTGCCAGCAGTTTTAGGCCTGTTCATGGCTACACCTTC.

CDR3 nucleotides: TGTGCCAGCAGCCATAGCTGGACTACCCCATTAGTTCAGTATTTT. Translating it yields CASSHSWTTPLVQYF. The rearrangement uses TRBV7-2 and TRBJ2-3, with D perhaps TRBD2 (6 bases). Germline CDR1 is SGHTA and CDR2 is FQGNSA. The CDR3 contains 15 residues. Trimming removed 5 bases at V and 12 bases at J, with 24 bases between.